The 18 T cell receptor beta chains in this list originate from one sample, sequenced in a study of blood T cell repertoires in COVID-19. TCRdb's table, derived via immunoSEQ multiplex PCR, lists solely in-frame clones and lacks some. The table includes about 110,000 clones, about 90% detected once. Sequencing used peripheral blood. Receptors originate from a human donor in a cohort sampled during active COVID-19.

The genes are TRBV6-1 and TRBJ2-1; D might be TRBD1 (5 bases). The CDR3 consists of 15 residues. V was trimmed by 0 bases and J by 9 bases, leaving 15 bases between them. Germline-derived CDR1 and CDR2 are MNHNS and SASEGT. The CDR3 sequence is CASSEAWQDQGEQFF. The DNA of the CDR3 is TGTGCCAGCAGTGAAGCATGGCAAGACCAGGGTGAGCAGTTCTTC.

The chain has TRBV11-2 and TRBJ1-2; D is ambiguous. The V and J ends lost 3 bases and 5 bases respectively, with 4 bases between them. This CDR3 contains 11 residues. Germline V gives CDR1 SGHAT, CDR2 FQNNGV. For the CDR3, the DNA is TGTGCCAGCAGCTTTAGATATGGCTACACCTTC. Amino acids: CASSFRYGYTF.

The V call is TRBV5-1, the J call TRBJ1-1; a weak D match, TRBD1 (5 bases). V lost 4 bases and J lost 5, with 15 bases in between. Germline V gene data show CDR1 as SGHRS and CDR2 as YFSETQ. The CDR3 length is 14 residues. The CDR3 coding sequence is TGCGCCAGCAGCCCCCAGGGTTTGGAGACTGAAGCTTTCTTT. This translates into CASSPQGLETEAFF.

This clone was detected only a few times. The rearrangement joins TRBV5-6 to TRBJ1-1; D ambiguous. CDR1 is SGHDT and CDR2 is YYEEEE in the germline V gene. V gave up 3 bases and J gave up 1 base, with 10 bases separating them. This CDR3 region has 14 residues. This CDR3 reads CASSSLWANTEAFF. The CDR3 region has the DNA TGTGCCAGCAGCTCCCTGTGGGCGAACACTGAAGCTTTCTTT.

The V call is TRBV7-3, the J call TRBJ2-5; 8 nucleotides match TRBD2. The CDR3 length is 15 residues. Germline-derived CDR1 and CDR2 are SGHTA and FQGTGA. After removal of 3 bases from V and 5 bases from J, the junction contained 8 bases not matched to a gene. The CDR3 DNA follows: TGTGCCAGCAGCTTCCAAGCGGGAGTAGGGGAGACCCAGTACTTC. This sequence encodes CASSFQAGVGETQYF.

Turning to this clone: The sample holds other DNA sequences that translate to the same CDR3. Here the CDR3 reads CASSTWGQGDSPLHF. CDR3 coding DNA: TGTGCCAGTAGCACCTGGGGACAGGGGGATTCACCCCTCCACTTT. V usage is TRBV19 and J usage is TRBJ1-6; 11 positions match TRBD1. Germline V CDR1 and CDR2: LNHDA, SQIVND (reference sequence). The CDR3 loop spans 15 amino acids. The junction had 6 bases not matched to a gene; V was cut back by 6 bases and J by 8 bases.

The CDR3 region is CASSSDREQVDTQYF. The CDR3 DNA follows: TGTGCCAGCTCATCGGACAGGGAACAGGTAGATACGCAGTATTTT. The chain uses TRBV18 and TRBJ2-3; 8 bases are shared with TRBD1. The CDR3 has 15 residues. Germline CDR1 and CDR2: KGHSH and LQKENI. J was trimmed by 5 bases and V by 5 bases; bases with no gene match: 9.

V usage is TRBV29-1 and J usage is TRBJ1-5; D remains unclear. The CDR3 is made up of 13 amino acids. Germline CDR1 and CDR2: SQVTM and ANQGSEA. Trimming removed 3 bases from V and 7 bases from J, with 13 bases in between. The CDR3 is CSVEEGTGQPQHF. In DNA, the CDR3 is TGCAGCGTTGAGGAGGGTACGGGACAGCCCCAGCATTTT.

The chain joins TRBV6-1 to TRBJ2-7, with a possible D match to TRBD2 (6 bases). Trimming took 1 base from V and 6 from J, leaving 13 bases between them. The germline V gene encodes CDR1 MNHNS and CDR2 SASEGT. The CDR3 runs 14 residues. Here the CDR3 reads CASSEGGVRGEQYF. The CDR3 nucleotides are TGTGCCAGCAGTGAAGGGGGGGTACGTGGCGAGCAGTACTTC.

V gene TRBV5-1 combines with J gene TRBJ1-1; no clear D gene. The V and J ends lost 2 bases and 4 bases respectively, with 12 bases between them. Germline CDR1 is SGHRS and CDR2 is YFSETQ. CDR3 length: 14 residues. This CDR3 is CASSFVGEGTEAFF. The CDR3 nucleotides read TGCGCCAGCAGCTTTGTAGGAGAGGGCACTGAAGCTTTCTTT. The full variable domain, its missing parts supplied by reference TRBV5-1 and TRBJ1-1, is KAGVTQTPRYLIKTRGQQVTLSCSPISGHRSVSWYQQTPGQGLQFLFEYFSETQRNKGNFPGRFSGRQFSNSRSEMNVSTLELGDSALYLCASSFVGEGTEAFFGQGTRLTVV.

Here the CDR3 reads CASSLSIGELFF. The DNA for the CDR3 is TGTGCCAGCAGTTTGTCTATAGGGGAGCTGTTTTTT. This rearrangement joins TRBV12-3 or TRBV12-4 to TRBJ2-2; D gene ambiguous. The V end was cut by 3 bases, the J end by 8 bases, with 7 bases between. The CDR3 totals 12 residues.

J is TRBJ2-1 and V is TRBV4-2; 7 positions agree with TRBD1. Germline CDR1 reads LGHNA; CDR2 reads YNFKEQ. J lost 7 bases, V lost 5 bases, and 8 bases had no gene match. The CDR3 length is 14 residues. The CDR3 loop reads CASSSRQGENEQFF. For the CDR3, the DNA is TGTGCCAGCAGCTCACGCCAGGGGGAGAATGAGCAGTTCTTC.

This clone was recorded a few times. This chain links TRBV3-1 (or the pseudogene TRBV3-2) with TRBJ1-5, with TRBD1 as a possible D gene (6 bases). V was pared by 3 bases and J by 6 bases, with 12 bases between. The CDR3 contains 14 residues. Per the germline V gene, CDR1 is LGHDT and CDR2 is YNNKEL (reference sequence). The CDR3 nucleotides read TGTGCCAGCAGCCATACGACAGGAGGTCAGCCCCAGCATTTT. Amino acid sequence: CASSHTTGGQPQHF.

The V and J genes are TRBV9 and TRBJ1-3, with D hard to call. Germline V CDR1 and CDR2: SGDLS, YYNGEE. Trimming pared 3 bases from V and 0 bases from J, leaving 7 bases between. The CDR3 is 14 residues long. The CDR3 DNA reads TGTGCCAGCAGCGCCGCGGGCTCTGGAAACACCATATATTTT. It is translated as CASSAAGSGNTIYF.

CDR3 sequence reads: CASSRGLQETQYF. The CDR3 DNA follows: TGTGCCAGTAGTCGAGGGTTACAAGAGACCCAGTACTTC. The rearrangement links TRBV19 to TRBJ2-5, with D tentatively TRBD2 (5 bases). This CDR3 comprises 13 residues. V was pared by 5 bases and J by 2 bases, with 9 bases between. Germline lookup yields CDR1 LNHDA and CDR2 SQIVND (reference sequence).

The chain recombines TRBV11-3 with TRBJ1-2; tentatively, D is TRBD1 (5 bases). The V end lost 6 bases, the J end lost 4 bases, and 12 bases lay between the germline ends. Germline assignment: CDR1 SGHNT and CDR2 YENEEA. The CDR3 consists of 13 residues. The DNA of the CDR3 is TGTGCCAGCAGTCTCTCCGGGGGCTATGGCTACACCTTC. This codes for CASSLSGGYGYTF.

The chain couples TRBV12-3 or TRBV12-4 to TRBJ1-1; tentatively, D is TRBD1 (5 bases). The V gene lost 8 bases and the J gene lost 7 bases, with 11 bases spanning the gap. The CDR3 contains 11 residues. CDR3 loop: CASEQGFEAFF. The DNA of the CDR3 is TGTGCCAGCGAGCAGGGATTTGAAGCTTTCTTT.

The rearrangement joins TRBV4-1 to TRBJ1-2; TRBD1 is a possible D gene (6 bases). The germline CDR1 and CDR2 sequences are MGHRA and YSYEKL. The CDR3 spans 15 residues. V lost 0 bases and J 6 bases, leaving 14 bases between the germline ends. Here the CDR3 reads CASSQEVAGDNGYTF. DNA of the CDR3: TGCGCCAGCAGCCAAGAGGTGGCAGGGGACAATGGCTACACCTTC.